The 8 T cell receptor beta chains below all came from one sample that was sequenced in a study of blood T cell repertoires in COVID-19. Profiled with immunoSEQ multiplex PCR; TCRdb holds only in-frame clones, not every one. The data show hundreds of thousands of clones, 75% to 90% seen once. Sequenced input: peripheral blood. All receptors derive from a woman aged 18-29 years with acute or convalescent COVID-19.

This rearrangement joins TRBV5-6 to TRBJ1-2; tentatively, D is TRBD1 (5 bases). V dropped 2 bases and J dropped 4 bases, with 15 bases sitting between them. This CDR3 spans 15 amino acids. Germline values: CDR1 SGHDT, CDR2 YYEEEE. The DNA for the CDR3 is TGTGCCAGCAGCTTCGCTGGGGGAGGCCTCTATGGCTACACCTTC. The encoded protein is CASSFAGGGLYGYTF.

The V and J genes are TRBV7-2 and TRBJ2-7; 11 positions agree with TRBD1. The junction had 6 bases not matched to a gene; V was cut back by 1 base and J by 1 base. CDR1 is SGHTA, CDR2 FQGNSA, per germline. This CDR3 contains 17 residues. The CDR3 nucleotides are TGTGCCAGCAGCTTAGGGACAGGGGGCTTTCTATCCTACGAGCAGTACTTC. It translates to CASSLGTGGFLSYEQYF.

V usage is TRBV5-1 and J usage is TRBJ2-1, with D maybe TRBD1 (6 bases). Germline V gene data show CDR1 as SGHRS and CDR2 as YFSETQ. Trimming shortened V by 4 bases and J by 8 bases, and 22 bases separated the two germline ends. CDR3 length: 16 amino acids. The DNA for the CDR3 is TGCGCCAGCAGCATCCAACAGGGTCGGGGAGTAGATGAGCAGTTCTTC. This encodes CASSIQQGRGVDEQFF.

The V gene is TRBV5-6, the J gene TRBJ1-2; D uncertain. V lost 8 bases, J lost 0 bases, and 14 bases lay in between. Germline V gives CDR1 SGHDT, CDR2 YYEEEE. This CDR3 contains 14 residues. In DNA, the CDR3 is TGTGCCAGTATGACCGGAGGCACTAACTATGGCTACACCTTC. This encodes CASMTGGTNYGYTF.

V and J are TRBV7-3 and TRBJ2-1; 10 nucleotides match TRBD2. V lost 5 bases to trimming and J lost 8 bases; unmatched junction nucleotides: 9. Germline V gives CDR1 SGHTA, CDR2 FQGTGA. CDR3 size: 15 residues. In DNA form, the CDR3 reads TGTGCCAGCAGCCGTAGCGGGGGGTCGATAGATGAGCAGTTCTTC. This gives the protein CASSRSGGSIDEQFF.

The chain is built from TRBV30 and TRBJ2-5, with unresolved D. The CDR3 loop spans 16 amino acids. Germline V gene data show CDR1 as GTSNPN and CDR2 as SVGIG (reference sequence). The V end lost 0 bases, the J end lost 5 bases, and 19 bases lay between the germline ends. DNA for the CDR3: TGTGCCTGGAGTGTACTCCGCGCAGTCGAGGAGGAGACCCAGTACTTC. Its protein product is CAWSVLRAVEEETQYF.

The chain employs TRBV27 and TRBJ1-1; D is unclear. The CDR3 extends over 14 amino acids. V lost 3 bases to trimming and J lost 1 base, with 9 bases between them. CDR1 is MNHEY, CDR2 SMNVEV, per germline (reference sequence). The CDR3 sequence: CASSFNVGNTEAFF. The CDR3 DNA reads TGTGCCAGCAGTTTTAATGTCGGGAACACTGAAGCTTTCTTT.

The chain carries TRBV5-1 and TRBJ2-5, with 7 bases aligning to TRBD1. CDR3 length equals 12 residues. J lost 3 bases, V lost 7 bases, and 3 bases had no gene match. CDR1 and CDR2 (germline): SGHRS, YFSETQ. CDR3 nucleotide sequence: TGCGCCAGCCCCGACAGGGAAGAGACCCAGTACTTC. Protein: CASPDREETQYF.